A selection of T cell receptor beta chains follows, all from one sample in a study of cytomegalovirus exposure and HLA in healthy donors. Assay used: immunoSEQ multiplex PCR; TCRdb lists only in-frame clones, some missing. Of approximately 99,000 clones in the sample, around 82% were seen once. The sample taken for sequencing was PBMCs. Receptors were obtained from a woman between 18 and 30 years old in good health and CMV-seronegative. The CDR3 runs from the conserved cysteine through the conserved F or W. A D gene is named only where the DNA matches it firmly. A row's size may be missing; if present it is once, few, many or a size class.

j_call d_call clone_size v_call cdr3_nt cdr3_aa
TRBJ2-7 NA NA TRBV5-1 TGCGCCAGCTCCCTAGACAGGACCTACGAGCAGTACTTC CASSLDRTYEQYF
TRBJ2-3 TRBD1 once TRBV2 TGTGCCAGCACCCCTCCGGACAGGTCGATCACAGATACGCAGTATTTT CASTPPDRSITDTQYF
TRBJ2-7 TRBD1 NA TRBV27 TGTGCCAGCAGTCCCCGGACAGGGGGCAACTACGAGCAGTACTTC CASSPRTGGNYEQYF
TRBJ2-1 TRBD1 NA TRBV27 TGTGCCAGCAGTGCCGGGACAGGATCTTACAATGAGCAGTTCTTC CASSAGTGSYNEQFF
TRBJ2-1 NA NA TRBV27 TGTGCCAGCAGTCCCCGGACACCCCAGGGGAATGAGCAGTTCTTC CASSPRTPQGNEQFF
TRBJ2-7 TRBD1 NA TRBV6-5 TGTGCCAGCCGACAGGGACCCTACGAGCAGTACTTC CASRQGPYEQYF
TRBJ2-2 TRBD1 NA TRBV30 TGTGCCTGGAGGGACAGGGGGCGGGTCACCGGGGAGCTGTTTTTT CAWRDRGRVTGELFF
TRBJ1-5 NA NA TRBV6-5 TGTGCCAGCAGTGGGGGACAAGATCAGCCCCAGCATTTT CASSGGQDQPQHF
TRBJ2-1 NA NA TRBV6-1 TGTGCCAGCAGTGGAGGAGACAATGAGCAGTTCTTC CASSGGDNEQFF
TRBJ2-1 NA once TRBV4-1 TGCGCCAGCAGCCAAGAAGGAGGCGGTGAGCAGTTCTTC CASSQEGGGEQFF
TRBJ1-1 NA NA TRBV2 TGTGCCAGCAGAGCCCAGGGATACACTGAAGCTTTCTTT CASRAQGYTEAFF
TRBJ1-1 NA NA TRBV5-4 TGTGCCAGCAGCTACCCCCGGCAGGGGTGGACTGAAGCTTTCTTT CASSYPRQGWTEAFF
TRBJ2-2 NA NA TRBV29-1 TGCAGCGTTGAAGAACGGCAGGGCCCCGGGGAGCTGTTTTTT CSVEERQGPGELFF
TRBJ1-1 NA few TRBV7-3 TGTGCCAGCAGCTTTGTACAGGACACTGAAGCTTTCTTT CASSFVQDTEAFF
TRBJ2-7 NA NA TRBV9 TGTGCCAGCAGCGTGGGGAGCTCCTACGAGCAGTACTTC CASSVGSSYEQYF
TRBJ2-4 NA NA TRBV7-8 TGTGCCAGCAGCCACCCGGGGTCCAAAAACATTCAGTACTTC CASSHPGSKNIQYF
TRBJ2-7 TRBD1 NA TRBV25-1 TGTGCCAGCAGTGAATTAAGGGCCGATGACAGGGGCCGGGGCGAGCAGTACTTC CASSELRADDRGRGEQYF
TRBJ1-3 TRBD1 NA TRBV9 TGTGCCAGCAGCGGGGGACAGGGCGATCCTGGAAACACCATATATTTT CASSGGQGDPGNTIYF
TRBJ1-6 NA NA TRBV10-1 TGCGCCAGCAGAACGGGACATTCGTATTCACCCCTCCACTTT CASRTGHSYSPLHF
TRBJ2-7 NA NA TRBV9 TGTGCCAGCAGCTCGGGATTGGACGAGCAGTACTTC CASSSGLDEQYF
TRBJ2-2 NA NA TRBV7-2 TGTGCCAGCAGCTTATCCATAGGAGACACCGGGGAGCTGTTTTTT CASSLSIGDTGELFF
TRBJ2-3 TRBD1 NA TRBV4-1 TGCGCCAGCAGCCTGTGGGACAGCGCAGATACGCAGTATTTT CASSLWDSADTQYF
TRBJ2-7 NA NA TRBV10-3 TGTGCCATCAGTGAACGGCTAGCGAGTGAGCAGTACTTC CAISERLASEQYF
TRBJ1-1 NA NA TRBV7-9 TGTGCCAGCAGCTTAGCGCCAGGGAACACTGAAGCTTTCTTT CASSLAPGNTEAFF
TRBJ1-1 TRBD1 NA TRBV5-6 TGTGCCAGCAGCTTTCAGGGGGCCGGGAACACTGAAGCTTTCTTT CASSFQGAGNTEAFF